Listed here are 2 T cell receptor beta chains from one sample, sequenced in a study of early T cells in non-severe SARS-CoV-2 infection. TCRdb re-derived calls from the 5' RACE reads in MiXCR, one entry per CDR3 protein. The table includes approximately 39,000 distinct CDR3 sequences, more than 8% detected once. The sequenced sample was whole blood. All receptors come from an adult who was a healthcare worker with PCR-confirmed SARS-CoV-2 infection or an uninfected control (not recorded which).

This clonotype was counted at least ten times. The chain combines TRBV27 with TRBJ2-1; perhaps D is TRBD1 or TRBD2 (5 bases each). Germline V gives CDR1 MNHEY, CDR2 SMNVEV (reference sequence). The CDR3 length is 14 residues. V lost 5 bases, J lost 7 bases, and 15 bases lay in between. The CDR3 coding sequence is TGTGCCAGCAGTAGCGGTTCGTGGGGGAATGAGCAGTTCTTC. It codes for CASSSGSWGNEQFF.

This clonotype has only a few counts. The genes are TRBV7-2 and TRBJ2-4; no clear D. The V gene's germline CDR1 is SGHTA and CDR2 FQGNSA. Trimming took off 1 base at V and 16 bases at J, with 14 bases between the two ends. The CDR3 consists of 12 residues. CDR3 residues: CASSLGLGFFYF. CDR3 in DNA: TGTGCCAGCAGCTTAGGTTTAGGGTTTTTTTACTTC.